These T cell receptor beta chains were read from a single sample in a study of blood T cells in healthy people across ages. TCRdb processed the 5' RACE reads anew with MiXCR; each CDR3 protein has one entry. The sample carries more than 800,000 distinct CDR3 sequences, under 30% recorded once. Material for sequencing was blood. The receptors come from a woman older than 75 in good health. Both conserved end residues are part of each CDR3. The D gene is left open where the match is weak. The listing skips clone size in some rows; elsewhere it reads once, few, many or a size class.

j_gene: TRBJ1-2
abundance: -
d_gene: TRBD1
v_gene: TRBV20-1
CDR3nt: TGCAGTGCTAGTACTATCGGCCAGGGGGCTAACTATGGCTACACCTTC
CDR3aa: CSASTIGQGANYGYTF

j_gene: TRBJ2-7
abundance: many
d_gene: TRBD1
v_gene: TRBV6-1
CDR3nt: TGTGCCAGCAGTGAAAGGACAGGCTACCGACGAAGCTCCTACGAGCAGTACTTC
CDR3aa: CASSERTGYRRSSYEQYF

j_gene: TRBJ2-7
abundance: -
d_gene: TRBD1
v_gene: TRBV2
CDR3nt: TGTGCCAGCAGAAACAGGGGGCACTCCTACGAGCAGTACTTC
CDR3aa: CASRNRGHSYEQYF

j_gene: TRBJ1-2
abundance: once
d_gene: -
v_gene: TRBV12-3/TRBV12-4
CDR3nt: TGTGCCAACAGTGCCGCCAACTATGGCTACACCTTC
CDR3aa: CANSAANYGYTF

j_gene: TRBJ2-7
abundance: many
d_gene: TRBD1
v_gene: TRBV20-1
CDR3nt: TGCAGTGCTATGAGGGACAGCTTCTCCTACGAGCAGTACTTC
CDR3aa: CSAMRDSFSYEQYF

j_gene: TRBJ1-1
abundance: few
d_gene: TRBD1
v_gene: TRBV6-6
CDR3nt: TGTGCCAGCAGTTCTAGCCGGGACAGGAACACTGAAGCTTTCTTT
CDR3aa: CASSSSRDRNTEAFF

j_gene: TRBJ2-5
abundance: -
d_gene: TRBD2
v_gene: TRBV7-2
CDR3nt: TGTGCCAGCAGATTGGGGGGGAACCAAGAGACCCAGTACTTC
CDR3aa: CASRLGGNQETQYF

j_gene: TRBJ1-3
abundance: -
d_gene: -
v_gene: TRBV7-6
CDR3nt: TGTGCCAGCAGCTCGCCAAGGACAGCTTCTGGAAACACCATATATTTT
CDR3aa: CASSSPRTASGNTIYF

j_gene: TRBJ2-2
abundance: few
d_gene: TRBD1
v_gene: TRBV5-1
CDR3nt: TGCGCCAGCAGCTGGCGGACAGGAATGTCAAACACCGGGGAGCTGTTTTTT
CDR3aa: CASSWRTGMSNTGELFF

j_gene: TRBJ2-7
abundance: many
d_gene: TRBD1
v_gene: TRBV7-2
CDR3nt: TGTGCCAGCAGCTCTTTGGACAGGACCTACGAGCAGTACTTC
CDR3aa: CASSSLDRTYEQYF

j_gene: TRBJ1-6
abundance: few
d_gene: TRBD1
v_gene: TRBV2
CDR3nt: TGTGCCAGCAGCAGGGACAGGGCGACCAATTCACCCCTCCACTTT
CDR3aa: CASSRDRATNSPLHF

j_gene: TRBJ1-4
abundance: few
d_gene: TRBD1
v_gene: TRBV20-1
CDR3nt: TGCAGTGCTAGAGGCGCCAGGGGGCGGGATGAAAAACTGTTTTTT
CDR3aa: CSARGARGRDEKLFF

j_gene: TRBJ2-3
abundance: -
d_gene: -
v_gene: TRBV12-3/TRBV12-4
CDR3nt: TGTGCCAGCAGCCCACACGGCACCCTTAGCACAGATGTGCAATATTTT
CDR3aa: CASSPHGTLSTDVQYF

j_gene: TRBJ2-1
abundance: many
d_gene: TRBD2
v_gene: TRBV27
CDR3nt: TGTGCCAGCAGTTCAGTGACTAGCGGATTCGATGAGCAGTTCTTC
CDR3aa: CASSSVTSGFDEQFF

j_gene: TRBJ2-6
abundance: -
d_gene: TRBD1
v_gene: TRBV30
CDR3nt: TGTGCCTGGAGTGGACAGGGGACTGGGGCCAACGTCCTGACTTTC
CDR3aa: CAWSGQGTGANVLTF

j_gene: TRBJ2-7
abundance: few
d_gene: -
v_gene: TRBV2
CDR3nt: TGTGCCAGCAGTGTTATAGGAGGGGAGCAGTACTTC
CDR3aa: CASSVIGGEQYF

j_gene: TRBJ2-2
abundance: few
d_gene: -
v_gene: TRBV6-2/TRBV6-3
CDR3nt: TGTGCCAGCAGTTACAAGCGGAGGAACACCGGGGAGCTGTTTTTT
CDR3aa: CASSYKRRNTGELFF